The 18 T cell receptor beta chains listed next were all sequenced from one sample in a study of T cell therapy after organ transplantation. The time point denotes: 20-29 weeks after completion of therapy. The repertoire was sequenced with immunoSEQ multiplex PCR; TCRdb's copy has only in-frame clones and lacks some. The repertoire consists of 20,000 to 25,000 clones, with roughly 84% occurring once and the leading ten covering about 35%. Their antigens are not known. Sample: CD8+ T cells from blood, taken after autologous CMV-specific T cell therapy. The receptors come from a human patient who had received a solid organ transplant and had CMV disease. The graft donor may account for some of the T cells.

The genes are TRBV14 and TRBJ2-1; 12 bases map to TRBD2. V shed 4 bases and J 7 bases; nucleotides not matched to a gene: 5. CDR3 length: 15 amino acids. Germline V gene data show CDR1 as SGHDN and CDR2 as FVKESK. Here the CDR3 reads CASSLLAGGWNEQFF. CDR3 coding DNA: TGTGCCAGCAGCCTACTAGCGGGGGGCTGGAATGAGCAGTTCTTC.

The chain employs TRBV6-5 and TRBJ2-3, with a possible D match to TRBD2 (5 bases). CDR1 and CDR2 (germline): MNHEY, SVGAGI. The germline V and J ends were trimmed by 5 bases and 0 bases, with 9 bases remaining between them. The CDR3 covers 14 residues. Written as DNA, the CDR3 is TGTGCCAGCAGTCCCGGACTGAGCACAGATACGCAGTATTTT. It codes for CASSPGLSTDTQYF.

In its sample, this clone was seen a few times. The chain uses TRBV9 and TRBJ1-2; D remains unclear. The V end lost 6 bases, the J end lost 0 bases, and 12 bases lay between the germline ends. The CDR3 sequence is 14 residues long. Germline CDR1 is SGDLS and CDR2 is YYNGEE. CDR3: CASTLRDTNYGYTF. The CDR3 DNA reads TGTGCCAGCACTCTACGGGATACTAACTATGGCTACACCTTC.

The chain has TRBV4-2 and TRBJ2-7; 8 nucleotides align to TRBD2. The CDR3 spans 16 residues. V shed 1 base and J 5 bases; nucleotides not matched to a gene: 10. Germline CDR1 LGHNA, CDR2 YNFKEQ. CDR3 in amino acids: CASSQGKEAGVDEQYF. DNA of the CDR3: TGTGCCAGCAGCCAAGGGAAGGAAGCGGGAGTTGACGAGCAGTACTTC.

V usage is TRBV27 and J usage is TRBJ2-1, with D perhaps matching TRBD1 or TRBD2 (5 bases each). The germline V and J ends were trimmed by 6 bases and 2 bases, with 17 bases remaining between them. The CDR3 runs 16 residues. CDR1 MNHEY and CDR2 SMNVEV come from the germline V gene (reference sequence). In nucleotides, the CDR3 is TGTGCCAGCAGATTTATCGAGGGGTTTCCCTACAATGAGCAGTTCTTC. It specifies CASRFIEGFPYNEQFF.

Only a few counts were recorded for this clone. V usage is TRBV27 and J usage is TRBJ2-1; D uncertain. This CDR3 is built from 12 residues. V was shortened by 0 bases and J by 3 bases, with 0 bases between the two germline ends. The germline V gene encodes CDR1 MNHEY and CDR2 SMNVEV (reference sequence). DNA of the CDR3: TGTGCCAGCAGTTTATCCTACAATGAGCAGTTCTTC. This translates into CASSLSYNEQFF.

The chain has TRBV6-5 and TRBJ2-2, with 7 bases aligning to TRBD1. J lost 6 bases, V lost 1 base, and 8 bases had no gene match. From germline, CDR1 is MNHEY and CDR2 SVGAGI. There are 16 residues in the CDR3. The CDR3 region is CASSYFVTQGPGELFF. CDR3 nucleotide sequence: TGTGCCAGCAGTTACTTTGTAACACAGGGGCCCGGGGAGCTGTTTTTT.

The chain employs TRBV9 and TRBJ1-3; D not certain. Between the trimmed V and J ends, which lost 1 base and 2 bases, there was a span of 10 bases. CDR3 size: 15 residues. The germline CDR1 and CDR2 sequences are SGDLS and YYNGEE. The chain's CDR3 is CASSVFRTPGNTIYF. The CDR3 DNA reads as TGTGCCAGCAGCGTATTCAGGACTCCTGGAAACACCATATATTTT.

The chain is built from TRBV6-4 and TRBJ2-3, with unresolved D. Trimming shortened V by 3 bases and J by 4 bases, and 8 bases separated the two germline ends. CDR3 length: 13 amino acids. Germline V CDR1 and CDR2: MRHNA, SNTAGT. CDR3 sequence: CASSDKDPDTQYF. Here the CDR3 DNA reads TGTGCCAGCAGTGATAAGGATCCAGATACGCAGTATTTT.

CDR3 nucleotides: TGTGCCAGCAGTTCCATGACAGGGGTCTACGAGCAGTACTTC. As protein: CASSSMTGVYEQYF. The chain joins TRBV6-5 to TRBJ2-7; 8 nucleotides line up with TRBD1. Germline CDR1 MNHEY, CDR2 SVGAGI. This CDR3 contains 14 residues. The junction had 5 bases not matched to a gene; V was cut back by 4 bases and J by 3 bases.

V is TRBV27 and J is TRBJ2-7, with 10 bases identical to TRBD1. Germline trimming cut 5 bases from V and 2 bases from J; bases unmatched to any gene: 6. Germline CDR1 MNHEY, CDR2 SMNVEV (reference sequence). The CDR3 runs to 15 residues. The CDR3 region is CASSLRGQGTYEQYF. The CDR3, as DNA: TGTGCCAGCAGTCTACGGGGACAGGGGACCTACGAGCAGTACTTC.

The rearrangement uses TRBV7-9 and TRBJ2-1; maybe TRBD2 (6 bases). Germline-derived CDR1 and CDR2 are SEHNR and FQNEAQ (reference sequence). The CDR3 spans 16 residues. V lost 1 base, J lost 0 bases, and 10 bases lay in between. The CDR3 sequence: CASSLGSGPSYNEQFF. The DNA for the CDR3 is TGTGCCAGCAGCTTAGGTAGCGGACCCTCCTACAATGAGCAGTTCTTC.

This clone was counted a single time. The J gene is TRBJ2-1, the V gene TRBV7-6, with TRBD1 matching 8 bases. The CDR3 runs 17 residues. Germline V lookup: CDR1 SGHVS, CDR2 FNYEAQ. Germline trimming cut 4 bases from V and 6 bases from J; bases unmatched to any gene: 14. The CDR3 region is CASSSLGLTGAVNEQFF. DNA for the CDR3: TGTGCCAGCAGCTCCTTAGGCCTGACAGGGGCAGTCAATGAGCAGTTCTTC.

This clone was detected only once. V gene TRBV5-5 combines with J gene TRBJ2-7; no reliable D call. CDR1 and CDR2 from the germline V gene are SGHKS and YYEKEE (reference sequence). V was cut by 5 bases and J by 3 bases, with 9 bases left in between. The CDR3 sequence is 12 residues long. CDR3 coding DNA: TGTGCCAGCAGTCATGGGTACTACGAGCAGTACTTC. Translating it yields CASSHGYYEQYF.

With regard to this clone: Given a much more abundant clone one base away, this may be a read error. This CDR3 is missing its conserved last phenylalanine or tryptophan, likely due to a read error. The DNA is left out, because the CDR3 cannot be placed on it with certainty; the CDR3 is given as TCRdb lists it. The chain combines TRBV7-3 with TRBJ1-2; the table's D call, TRBD1, has no DNA check behind it. The CDR3 numbers 11 amino acids, ends counted. Germline V lookup: CDR1 SGHTA, CDR2 FQGTGA. The CDR3 is CASSPGTRNPL.

The chain has TRBV27 and TRBJ1-1, with D perhaps matching TRBD1 (5 bases). Between the trimmed V and J ends, which lost 4 bases and 2 bases, there was a span of 11 bases. This CDR3 has 14 residues. CDR1 is MNHEY and CDR2 is SMNVEV in the germline V gene (reference sequence). The CDR3 DNA reads TGTGCCAGCAGTTCAAGACAGAGAAACACTGAAGCTTTCTTT. It codes for CASSSRQRNTEAFF.

The CDR3 DNA reads as TGTGCCAGCAGCCCAGGGGGAGTCCAGCCCCAGCATTTT. The encoded protein is CASSPGGVQPQHF. The chain is built from TRBV27 and TRBJ1-5, with 7 bases identical to TRBD1. V trimming: 6 bases; J trimming: 7 bases; junction bases outside the gene matches: 6. The CDR3 has 13 amino acids. CDR1 and CDR2 (germline): MNHEY, SMNVEV (reference sequence).

This chain links TRBV6-4 with TRBJ2-1; 11 bases map to TRBD2. V shed 8 bases, J shed 6 bases, and the junction held 9 bases outside the gene matches. Per the germline V gene, CDR1 is MRHNA and CDR2 is SNTAGT. The length of the CDR3 is 15 residues. CDR3 protein: CASGETSGAFNEQFF. CDR3 DNA sequence: TGTGCCAGCGGGGAGACTAGCGGGGCCTTCAATGAGCAGTTCTTC.